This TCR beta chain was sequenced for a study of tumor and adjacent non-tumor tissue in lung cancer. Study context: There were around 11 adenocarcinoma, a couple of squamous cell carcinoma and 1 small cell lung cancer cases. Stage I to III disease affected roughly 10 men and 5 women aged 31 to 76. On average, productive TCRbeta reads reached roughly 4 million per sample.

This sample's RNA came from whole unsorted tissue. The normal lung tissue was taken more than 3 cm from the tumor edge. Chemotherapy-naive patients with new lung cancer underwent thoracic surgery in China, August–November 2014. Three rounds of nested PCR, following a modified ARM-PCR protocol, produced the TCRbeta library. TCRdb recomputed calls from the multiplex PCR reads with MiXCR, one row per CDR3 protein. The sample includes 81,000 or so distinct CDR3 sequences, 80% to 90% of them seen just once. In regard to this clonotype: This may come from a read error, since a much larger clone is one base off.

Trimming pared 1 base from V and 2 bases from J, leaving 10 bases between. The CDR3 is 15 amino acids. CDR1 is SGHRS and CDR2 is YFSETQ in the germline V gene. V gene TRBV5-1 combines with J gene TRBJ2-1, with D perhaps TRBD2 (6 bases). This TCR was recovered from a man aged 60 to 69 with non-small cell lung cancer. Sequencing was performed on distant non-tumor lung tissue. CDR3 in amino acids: CASSLTEGPYNEQFF. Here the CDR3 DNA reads TGCGCCAGCAGCTTGACGGAGGGGCCCTACAATGAGCAGTTCTTC. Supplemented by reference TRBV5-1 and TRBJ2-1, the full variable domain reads KAGVTQTPRYLIKTRGQQVTLSCSPISGHRSVSWYQQTPGQGLQFLFEYFSETQRNKGNFPGRFSGRQFSNSRSEMNVSTLELGDSALYLCASSLTEGPYNEQFFGPGTRLTVL.